This TCR beta chain derives from a study of beta chain features in type 1 diabetes (dated by TCRdb to the late 2010s). For the wider study: Mean age, gender distribution, total cell number and subset yield did not differ between patients and healthy donors. Regulatory and stem cell-like memory subsets were obtained from only 8 patients and roughly eight healthy donors, while naive and central memory subsets were obtained from all 28 donors. Across all samples, about 110 million sorted cells were examined, and cell number per subset correlated strongly with RNA yield. The study compared the TCRB repertoires of sorted circulating CD4+ T cell subsets in recently diagnosed type 1 diabetes patients with those in matched healthy donors.

What the study reported, not specific to this receptor: Naive, central memory and regulatory TCRB repertoires appeared to be more similar among patients than among healthy donors. A moderate but significant shortening of TCRB CDR3 length was observed in type 1 diabetes patients in all four CD4+ subsets. At VDJ recombination sites, patients with type 1 diabetes made fewer insertions and deleted more nucleotides, a pattern implying thymic rearrangement abnormalities. Because small numbers of individuals were included in the HLA sub-analyses, any influence of HLA type on TCRB rearrangement was left unresolved. Shorter templates might be favored by PCR, yet because patient and control samples were amplified and corrected together, any such skew would affect both groups equally. Because cDNA rather than genomic DNA was sequenced, highly expressing activated cells could have been over-represented, although no difference in activation and CD3 levels was found between groups.

About this clone itself: No cognate antigen has been identified for it. Nothing much larger sits one base from this clone, and base qualities are not available.

Each donor gave one peripheral blood draw, roughly 0.12 L on average, collected into heparinised tubes. Naive, central memory, regulatory and stem cell-like memory CD4+ T cells were sorted on a BD FACSAria II using a panel including CD45RO, CCR7, CD25, CD127, CD95 and CD27. A purity above 98% was achieved for all sorted populations. PBMCs were separated immediately by Lymphoprep density gradient centrifugation and were stained directly, without being cultured. Samples were stained and sorted in pairs, with one healthy donor and one patient per experiment, so that batch effects were minimized. V and J lose 7 bases and 1 base, and a span of 11 bases separates them. CDR1 and CDR2 are drawn from the germline V gene: SNHLY, FYNNEI. Spanning cysteine to phenylalanine, the CDR3 consists of 14 amino acids. Only the CDR3 DNA is retained, 42 bases long and in frame from the first base. All of the isolated RNA was reverse transcribed with the High Capacity cDNA Reverse Transcription Kit, so expressed TCRB transcripts were sequenced. Deep immunoSEQ sequencing was performed on naive, central memory and regulatory T cell samples, with an average of approximately 4 million total reads per sample. After sorted cells were lysed in RLT buffer, RNA was extracted with DNase-treated RNeasy Micro or Mini kits, with the choice depending on cell number. Each cell subset was processed separately to prevent cross-contamination, with patient and healthy donor samples processed together. Using the immunoSEQ multiplex PCR, TCRB sequences were amplified from cDNA into 87-bp fragments spanning the CDR3 region. Amplicons were sequenced on the Illumina HiSeq platform. The original pipeline was this. Synthetic template baselines were used to correct PCR bias computationally, reads within Hamming distance 2 were collapsed together, and singletons that could not be merged were discarded. By aligning reads against IMGT, V, D and J genes, CDR3 length, and insertions or deletions at six rearrangement sites were assigned. Within each subset, clonotype counts were normalized to sorted cell number, after which true diversity and Gini coefficients were computed with the tcR R package. The overlap coefficient, calculated on TCRB nucleotide sequences, was used to quantify repertoire sharing. TCRdb provides this immuneACCESS table in a form limited to in-frame rearrangements. Some clones are lacking; in checked studies, under half of them reflect an unresolved V gene, and why the rest are absent is not known. V and J calls and clone size come straight from that table; D and trimming were deduced from the DNA. The sample records some 150,000 clones, roughly 9.7% of which are singletons. The top ten clonotypes cover about 0.6% of the sample.

The sequence was obtained from a woman in her forties in good health. This receptor chain uses TRBV2 and TRBJ1-5, with no confidently assigned D gene. The sample taken for sequencing was central memory CD4+ T cells from blood. The CDR3 protein sequence reads: CASTRMGSNQPQHF. DNA sequence: TGTGCCAGCACGCGAATGGGCAGCAATCAGCCCCAGCATTTT.